The next 17 T cell receptor beta chains were all read from a single sample in a study of blood T cell repertoires in COVID-19. Some clones are missing from TCRdb's copy, which holds only in-frame ones; the method was immunoSEQ multiplex PCR. The top ten clones hold about 6.3% of a sample with 100,000 to 150,000 clones, around 82% of them seen once. Sequencing was performed on peripheral blood. Source of these receptors: a man older than 75 with active or convalescent COVID-19.

The table lists this clone with a count of one. The J gene is TRBJ1-5, the V gene TRBV9, with unresolved D. Germline V gene sequence: CDR1 SGDLS, CDR2 YYNGEE. V was shortened by 0 bases and J by 0 bases, with 7 bases between the two germline ends. This CDR3 is built from 15 residues. CDR3 in DNA: TGTGCCAGCAGCGTAGGGCCCATTAGCAATCAGCCCCAGCATTTT. Protein: CASSVGPISNQPQHF.

The chain joins TRBV29-1 to TRBJ1-1; 9 bases fit TRBD1. V shed 7 bases, J shed 1 base, and the junction held 13 bases outside the gene matches. The germline V gene has CDR1 SQVTM and CDR2 ANQGSEA. The length of the CDR3 is 16 residues. In nucleotides, the CDR3 is TGCAGCGCTTCTTGGGACAGGGCGAAGAGGAACACTGAAGCTTTCTTT. Translation gives CSASWDRAKRNTEAFF.

This chain joins TRBV25-1 and TRBJ2-1, with D unclear. The CDR3 consists of 12 residues. Per germline, CDR1 MGHDK and CDR2 SYGVNS. With 6 bases removed from V and 5 bases from J, the gap between germline ends came to 8 bases. CDR3 sequence reads: CASSVVDNEQFF. The CDR3 region has the DNA TGTGCCAGCAGCGTCGTTGACAATGAGCAGTTCTTC.

This sequence joins TRBV4-2 and TRBJ2-3; 7 bases are shared with TRBD2. The CDR3 spans 18 residues. Germline loops: CDR1 LGHNA, CDR2 YNFKEQ. V dropped 1 base and J dropped 0; count of bases not matched to a gene: 10. Here the CDR3 reads CASSQVGLVGGSTDTQYF. CDR3 DNA: TGTGCCAGCAGCCAAGTGGGTCTGGTGGGGGGGAGCACAGATACGCAGTATTTT.

The sample holds one count of this clone. The genes are TRBV7-2 and TRBJ1-2, with D possibly matching TRBD1 (5 bases). Germline CDR1 is SGHTA and CDR2 is FQGNSA. The CDR3 is 14 residues long. Trimming removed 5 bases from V and 4 bases from J, with 14 bases in between. CDR3 nucleotides: TGTGCCAGCAGCCCTCGCACTCAGGGCTATGGCTACACCTTC. Its protein is CASSPRTQGYGYTF. The full variable domain, with the rest looked up from reference TRBV7-2 and TRBJ1-2, is GAGVSQSPSNKVTEKGKDVELRCDPISGHTALYWYRQSLGQGLEFLIYFQGNSAPDKSGLPSDRFSAERTGGSVSTLTIQRTQQEDSAVYLCASSPRTQGYGYTFGSGTRLTVV.

The V call is TRBV6-5, the J call TRBJ1-5; no reliable D call. The germline V and J ends were trimmed by 0 bases and 2 bases, with 5 bases remaining between them. The CDR3 has 14 amino acids. The germline V gene encodes CDR1 MNHEY and CDR2 SVGAGI. CDR3 DNA sequence: TGTGCCAGCAGTTACTCAGAGGGCAATCAGCCCCAGCATTTT. Translation gives CASSYSEGNQPQHF.

This clone was counted between two and nine times. CDR3 nucleotides: TGTGCCAGCAGCTCCCAGGAGGACCTGGAGACTGAAGCTTTCTTT. It translates to CASSSQEDLETEAFF. J is TRBJ1-1 and V is TRBV7-3; D uncertain. This CDR3 has 15 residues. V was pared by 4 bases and J by 5 bases, with 17 bases between. CDR1 SGHTA and CDR2 FQGTGA come from the germline V gene.

The chain recombines TRBV7-2 with TRBJ1-2; no firm D call. The CDR3 extends over 14 amino acids. Per the germline V gene, CDR1 is SGHTA and CDR2 is FQGNSA. V was cut by 5 bases and J by 0 bases, with 10 bases left in between. CDR3 bases: TGTGCCAGCAGCCCCGGGCGGGCTAACTATGGCTACACCTTC. Its protein is CASSPGRANYGYTF. The whole variable domain, filled in from reference TRBV7-2 and TRBJ1-2, reads GAGVSQSPSNKVTEKGKDVELRCDPISGHTALYWYRQSLGQGLEFLIYFQGNSAPDKSGLPSDRFSAERTGGSVSTLTIQRTQQEDSAVYLCASSPGRANYGYTFGSGTRLTVV.

This clone was recorded only once. The chain carries TRBV6-2 or TRBV6-3 and TRBJ1-5; D not resolved. The CDR3 runs to 20 residues. The germline V and J ends were trimmed by 2 bases and 0 bases, with 23 bases remaining between them. The germline V gene encodes CDR1 MNHEY and CDR2 SVGEGT. CDR3 nucleotide sequence: TGTGCCAGCAGTTACCCAACTAGGGCCCGTTCAGACCATAGCAATCAGCCCCAGCATTTT. Its translation is CASSYPTRARSDHSNQPQHF.

The chain uses TRBV19 and TRBJ1-6; tentatively, D is TRBD1 (5 bases). The V gene lost 7 bases and the J gene lost 5 bases, with 12 bases spanning the gap. The CDR3 loop spans 14 amino acids. Germline-derived CDR1 and CDR2 are LNHDA and SQIVND (reference sequence). The CDR3 spells CASTGGFHNSPLHF. CDR3 bases: TGTGCCAGTACCGGGGGATTTCATAATTCACCCCTCCACTTT.

The chain uses TRBV27 and TRBJ1-1; weak D call: TRBD1 (6 bases). The CDR3 is 16 residues long. Germline loops: CDR1 MNHEY, CDR2 SMNVEV (reference sequence). V was trimmed by 5 bases and J by 5 bases, leaving 21 bases between them. The DNA for the CDR3 is TGTGCCAGCAGTCCATGGGCGGCAGGGGTAGGGACTGAAGCTTTCTTT. It yields the protein CASSPWAAGVGTEAFF.

V usage is TRBV9 and J usage is TRBJ2-6, with D unresolved. CDR1 SGDLS and CDR2 YYNGEE come from the germline V gene. Trimming shortened V by 3 bases and J by 0 bases, and 4 bases separated the two germline ends. This CDR3 has 14 residues. This chain's CDR3 is CASSAGSGANVLTF. The CDR3 bases are TGTGCCAGCAGCGCAGGCTCTGGGGCCAACGTCCTGACTTTC.

The genes are TRBV19 and TRBJ1-2; D possibly corresponds to TRBD1 (6 bases). Germline V gene lookup returns CDR1 LNHDA and CDR2 SQIVND (reference sequence). There are 15 residues in the CDR3. Trimming left V 4 bases short and J 4 bases short, with 16 bases between. In nucleotides, the CDR3 is TGTGCCAGTAGTAAGGACAGCATTAATCCCTATGGCTACACCTTC. Translated: CASSKDSINPYGYTF.

This rearrangement joins TRBV19 to TRBJ1-5, with D unclear. Trimming removed 4 bases from V and 1 base from J, with 11 bases in between. Germline CDR1 and CDR2: LNHDA and SQIVND (reference sequence). The CDR3 consists of 15 residues. The CDR3 here is CASSRTGWSNQPQHF. CDR3 in DNA: TGTGCCAGTAGTAGAACCGGGTGGAGCAATCAGCCCCAGCATTTT.

The chain links TRBV19 to TRBJ1-2, with D perhaps matching TRBD1 (6 bases). This CDR3 contains 12 residues. The germline V gene encodes CDR1 LNHDA and CDR2 SQIVND (reference sequence). V was cut by 4 bases and J by 5 bases, with 8 bases left in between. CDR3 loop: CASSTDRYGYTF. DNA for the CDR3: TGTGCCAGTAGTACGGACAGATATGGCTACACCTTC.

V usage is TRBV7-9 and J usage is TRBJ2-1, with D tentatively TRBD2 (6 bases). CDR3 length equals 12 residues. Germline loops: CDR1 SEHNR, CDR2 FQNEAQ (reference sequence). Trimming stripped 1 base from V and 11 bases from J, with 9 bases between. The CDR3 loop reads CASSLGRGKQFF. In nucleotides, the CDR3 is TGTGCCAGCAGCTTAGGGCGGGGAAAGCAGTTCTTC.

V usage is TRBV19 and J usage is TRBJ2-7; a weak D match, TRBD1 (5 bases). The CDR3 has 13 amino acids. With 3 bases removed from V and 0 bases from J, the gap between germline ends came to 6 bases. Germline values: CDR1 LNHDA, CDR2 SQIVND (reference sequence). The CDR3 region is CASSMGLSYEQYF. The CDR3 DNA follows: TGTGCCAGTAGTATGGGGCTCTCCTACGAGCAGTACTTC.